These 25 T cell receptor beta chains came from one sample sequenced in a study of technical replicates of blood from several donors (dated by TCRdb to about 2017). Library creation used the immunoSEQ multiplex PCR assay. TCRdb provides this immuneACCESS table in a form limited to in-frame rearrangements. Some clones are lacking; in checked studies, under half of them reflect an unresolved V gene, and why the rest are absent is not known. The sample yields around 78,000 clones; 94% were counted once. Jointly, the top ten make up approximately 0.26% of the sample. Specimen: T cells isolated from PBMCs. These receptors originate from a human donor in good health.

The chain combines TRBV30 with TRBJ1-2, with D tentatively TRBD1 (6 bases). V was shortened by 2 bases and J by 0 bases, with 13 bases between the two germline ends. This CDR3 contains 15 residues. In germline, CDR1 is GTSNPN, CDR2 SVGIG (reference sequence). The DNA of the CDR3 is TGTGCCTGGAGTAACTCTTCAGGGGCTAACTATGGCTACACCTTC. This gives the protein CAWSNSSGANYGYTF.

This chain joins TRBV12-5 and TRBJ2-1, with D perhaps matching TRBD1 (5 bases). V lost 7 bases, J lost 10 bases, and 14 bases lay in between. Germline V gene lookup returns CDR1 LGHNT and CDR2 FRNRAP. This CDR3 spans 12 amino acids. The CDR3 here is CASALGAWEQFF. In DNA form, the CDR3 reads TGTGCTAGTGCCCTTGGGGCGTGGGAGCAGTTCTTC.

The chain recombines TRBV6-5 with TRBJ1-2; no definite D call. Germline-derived CDR1 and CDR2 are MNHEY and SVGAGI. With 1 base removed from V and 5 bases from J, the gap between germline ends came to 8 bases. The CDR3 extends over 13 amino acids. CDR3: CASSYFGAYGYTF. The CDR3 nucleotides are TGTGCCAGCAGTTACTTCGGAGCATATGGCTACACCTTC.

This clone was seen only once. V gene TRBV11-2 combines with J gene TRBJ1-1, with D hard to call. Germline V gene data show CDR1 as SGHAT and CDR2 as FQNNGV. There are 11 residues in the CDR3. V lost 1 base and J lost 6, with 3 bases in between. This CDR3 is CASSLVAEAFF. CDR3 nucleotide sequence: TGTGCCAGCAGCTTAGTCGCTGAAGCTTTCTTT.

About this clone itself: A read error may produce the germline difference seen at one junction end. The chain recombines TRBV5-1 with TRBJ2-7, with 12 bases identical to TRBD1. This CDR3 is built from 15 residues. Germline V lookup: CDR1 SGHRS, CDR2 YFSETQ. CDR3 sequence: CASSLEGTGGAGQYF. CDR3 coding DNA: TGCGCCAGCAGTTTGGAGGGGACAGGGGGCGCTGGGCAGTACTTC.

The chain recombines TRBV7-9 with TRBJ1-5; 7 bases are a match to TRBD1. V gave up 3 bases and J gave up 2 bases; unmatched junction bases: 1. This CDR3 contains 14 residues. CDR1 and CDR2 from the germline V gene are SEHNR and FQNEAQ (reference sequence). The DNA of the CDR3 is TGTGCCAGCAGCTTTACAGGGGGCAATCAGCCCCAGCATTTT. This codes for CASSFTGGNQPQHF.

The J gene is TRBJ1-5, the V gene TRBV19; TRBD1 might be the D (6 bases). CDR1 and CDR2 from the germline V gene are LNHDA and SQIVND (reference sequence). Trimming took off 7 bases at V and 4 bases at J, with 14 bases between the two ends. This CDR3 region has 14 residues. The CDR3 nucleotides are TGTGCCAGTACCCTTGGGGGGGCGAATCAGCCCCAGCATTTT. It codes for CASTLGGANQPQHF.

The CDR3 sequence: CSVGGLAGLGSYEQYF. Here the CDR3 DNA reads TGCAGCGTGGGGGGACTAGCGGGGCTCGGCTCCTACGAGCAGTACTTC. The rearrangement joins TRBV29-1 to TRBJ2-7, with 13 bases lining up with TRBD2. The CDR3 sequence is 16 residues long. Germline CDR1 reads SQVTM; CDR2 reads ANQGSEA. V was clipped by 6 bases and J by 0 bases; unmatched bases: 8.

The chain carries TRBV9 and TRBJ2-7; D might be TRBD2 (5 bases). Germline CDR1 SGDLS, CDR2 YYNGEE. The V end was cut by 0 bases, the J end by 2 bases, with 9 bases between. CDR3 length: 14 amino acids. The CDR3 DNA reads TGTGCCAGCAGCGTAGCGGGGTTTACCTACGAGCAGTACTTC. The encoded protein is CASSVAGFTYEQYF.

The V gene is TRBV6-1, the J gene TRBJ1-1, with D possibly TRBD1 on 5 matching bases. Trimming left V 2 bases short and J 5 bases short, with 9 bases between. CDR3 length equals 13 residues. Germline loops: CDR1 MNHNS, CDR2 SASEGT. The CDR3 DNA reads as TGTGCCAGCAGTGAATTGGGGGGGACTGAAGCTTTCTTT. Translation gives CASSELGGTEAFF.

V usage is TRBV5-1 and J usage is TRBJ2-5, with TRBD1 as a possible D gene (6 bases). V was shortened by 4 bases and J by 0 bases, with 16 bases between the two germline ends. Germline CDR1 SGHRS, CDR2 YFSETQ. The CDR3 loop spans 16 amino acids. Here the CDR3 DNA reads TGCGCCAGCAGCCCGATTGGACAGCGGTACCAAGAGACCCAGTACTTC. It encodes CASSPIGQRYQETQYF.

The V call is TRBV2, the J call TRBJ1-1; 8 bases are a match to TRBD1. CDR1 is SNHLY, CDR2 FYNNEI, per germline. The CDR3 runs 12 residues. V lost 4 bases and J lost 8; bases outside the gene matches: 3. CDR3 DNA: TGTGCCAGCAGTGGAAACAGGGGGGAAGCTTTCTTT. Its protein is CASSGNRGEAFF.

The chain joins TRBV7-2 to TRBJ2-7; unclear D gene. The CDR3 length is 14 residues. From germline, CDR1 is SGHTA and CDR2 FQGNSA. V was clipped by 1 base and J by 1 base, with 8 bases between them. CDR3 in DNA: TGTGCCAGCAGCTTAGATTTGCGGTCCTACGAGCAGTACTTC. Encoded protein: CASSLDLRSYEQYF.

This clone was counted between two and nine times. The rearrangement joins TRBV4-2 to TRBJ1-1, with a weak D call TRBD1 (5 bases). V dropped 3 bases and J dropped 2 bases, with 13 bases sitting between them. This CDR3 is built from 15 residues. The V gene's germline CDR1 is LGHNA and CDR2 YNFKEQ. The CDR3 DNA reads as TGTGCCAGCAGCCAGTACCAAGGGGTTAACACTGAAGCTTTCTTT. Translating it yields CASSQYQGVNTEAFF.

The J gene is TRBJ2-7, the V gene TRBV6-1; 10 nucleotides line up with TRBD1. This CDR3 spans 13 amino acids. The junction had 2 bases not matched to a gene; V was cut back by 6 bases and J by 3 bases. Germline lookup yields CDR1 MNHNS and CDR2 SASEGT. CDR3 in DNA: TGTGCCAGCAGCCGGGACAGGGGCTACGAGCAGTACTTC. Its translation is CASSRDRGYEQYF.

The chain links TRBV13 to TRBJ1-1; 7 bases align to TRBD1. Germline-derived CDR1 and CDR2 are PRHDT and FYEKMQ (reference sequence). J was trimmed by 6 bases and V by 6 bases; bases with no gene match: 4. This CDR3 region has 12 residues. The CDR3 DNA follows: TGTGCCAGCAGTACACAGGGGCCTGAAGCTTTCTTT. This gives the protein CASSTQGPEAFF.

This rearrangement joins TRBV7-2 to TRBJ2-5; 7 nucleotides align to TRBD1. From germline, CDR1 is SGHTA and CDR2 FQGNSA. V trimming: 1 base; J trimming: 2 bases; junction bases outside the gene matches: 4. CDR3 size: 15 residues. The CDR3 loop is CASSLGWTGQETQYF. The DNA of the CDR3 is TGTGCCAGCAGCTTAGGGTGGACAGGACAAGAGACCCAGTACTTC.

J is TRBJ2-3 and V is TRBV19; TRBD1 matches at 8 bases. The ends lost 5 bases at V and 0 bases at J; junction bases unmatched: 7. Germline CDR1 LNHDA, CDR2 SQIVND (reference sequence). The CDR3 runs to 16 residues. The CDR3 sequence is CASSSWTGPSTDTQYF. The CDR3 DNA reads as TGTGCCAGTAGTTCGTGGACAGGGCCTAGCACAGATACGCAGTATTTT.

J is TRBJ1-2 and V is TRBV7-9; perhaps TRBD1 as D (5 bases). Germline lookup yields CDR1 SEHNR and CDR2 FQNEAQ (reference sequence). Trimming left V 0 bases short and J 8 bases short, with 10 bases between. CDR3 length: 13 amino acids. This chain's CDR3 is CASSLAPGAGYTF. The CDR3 DNA reads TGTGCCAGCAGCTTAGCCCCTGGGGCCGGCTACACCTTC.

The chain recombines TRBV5-6 with TRBJ1-5; D possibly corresponds to TRBD1 (5 bases). There are 13 residues in the CDR3. Trimming took 5 bases from V and 6 from J, leaving 12 bases between them. Germline CDR1 SGHDT, CDR2 YYEEEE. The CDR3 sequence: CASSLQGGQPQHF. CDR3 in DNA: TGTGCCAGCAGTCTCCAGGGTGGTCAGCCCCAGCATTTT.

The chain carries TRBV28 and TRBJ1-2, with 7 bases matching TRBD1. The germline gives CDR1 MDHEN, CDR2 SYDVKM. V lost 3 bases, J lost 0 bases, and 7 bases stayed unmatched. There are 16 residues in the CDR3. The CDR3 reads CASSLGQIFTNYGYTF. CDR3 bases: TGTGCCAGCAGTTTGGGACAGATATTTACTAACTATGGCTACACCTTC.

This sequence joins TRBV7-7 and TRBJ1-5; D call uncertain. The CDR3 extends over 13 amino acids. The V end lost 5 bases, the J end lost 6 bases, and 11 bases lay between the germline ends. Per germline, CDR1 SSHAT and CDR2 FNYEAQ (reference sequence). This CDR3 is CASSLNAGQPQHF. The DNA for the CDR3 is TGTGCCAGCAGCCTCAACGCGGGTCAGCCCCAGCATTTT.

The V gene is TRBV9, the J gene TRBJ1-2, with a weak D call TRBD1 (5 bases). Trimming removed 4 bases at V and 2 bases at J, with 9 bases between. The CDR3 length is 13 residues. Germline CDR1 reads SGDLS; CDR2 reads YYNGEE. The CDR3 DNA reads as TGTGCCAGCAGCCAAAACAGGAACTATGGCTACACCTTC. Translated, it gives CASSQNRNYGYTF.

The chain couples TRBV2 to TRBJ1-1; 8 bases are a match to TRBD1. Germline V gene data show CDR1 as SNHLY and CDR2 as FYNNEI. The CDR3 is 15 amino acids. After removal of 5 bases from V and 1 base from J, the junction contained 6 bases not matched to a gene. The DNA for the CDR3 is TGTGCCAGCAGTTGGACAGGGAGGGGGAACACTGAAGCTTTCTTT. It translates to CASSWTGRGNTEAFF.

J is TRBJ2-7 and V is TRBV5-1; D perhaps matches TRBD2 (5 bases). The germline V gene has CDR1 SGHRS and CDR2 YFSETQ. V lost 0 bases, J lost 0 bases, and 10 bases lay in between. The CDR3 consists of 15 residues. The CDR3 sequence: CASSLVRDVSYEQYF. The CDR3 DNA reads TGCGCCAGCAGCTTGGTCCGGGATGTCTCCTACGAGCAGTACTTC.